This T cell receptor beta chain derives from a study of human T cells and chemical hapten exposure. In this sample, this clonotype turned up a few times. The library tagged each cDNA molecule with unique molecular identifiers. TCRdb recomputed calls from the reads with MiXCR, one row per CDR3 protein. The sample consists of 95,000 to 150,000 distinct CDR3 sequences, 8.5% to 9% of them appearing once. It was unfractionated whole blood from which total RNA was extracted. The CDR3 extends over 15 amino acids. The germline V gene encodes CDR1 LGHNA and CDR2 YNFKEQ. V lost 0 bases to trimming and J lost 8 bases, with 16 bases between them.

The J gene is TRBJ2-5, the V gene TRBV4-2, with TRBD2 as a possible D gene (6 bases). The sequenced sample was whole blood. This clonotype was obtained from a human donor in good health. Some clones in this sample may be carry-over from other donors' samples. CDR3 coding DNA: TGTGCCAGCAGCCAAGACCCGGGACTTCCCAGTACCCAGTACTTC. Translating gives CASSQDPGLPSTQYF.